The sample holds a few counts of the clone carrying this T cell receptor (beta chain). Through Arm-PCR of CDR3 regions and iRepertoire HTBI primers, TCR beta libraries were built. Each CDR3 protein is one row after TCRdb ran MiXCR on the multiplex PCR reads. The data contain 310,000 or so distinct CDR3 sequences, around 20% of them singletons. Time point here: persistent/refractory GD, antithyroid drugs over 5 years with positive TRAb. The TCR library was made from RNA extracted from PBMCs. This specimen comes from a study of regulatory T cells in long-lasting Graves disease. Germline loops: CDR1 MNHNS, CDR2 SASEGT. The junction had 9 bases not matched to a gene; V was cut back by 3 bases and J by 4 bases. CDR3 size: 17 residues.

This chain connects TRBV6-1 to TRBJ1-6, with 7 positions matching TRBD1. The receptor was derived from a female donor with Graves disease. This specimen consisted of peripheral blood mononuclear cells (PBMCs), obtained when the disease was refractory, from a patient treated with antithyroid drugs. The CDR3 loop is CASSEFYQGGYNSPLHF. The CDR3 coding sequence is TGTGCCAGCAGTGAGTTCTACCAGGGGGGTTATAATTCACCCCTCCACTTT.